A single sample gave rise to the 5 T cell receptor beta chains below, sequenced in a study of PD-1 blockade in classical Hodgkin lymphoma (TCRdb year 2020). Read against the paper, the sample's time point label means: cycle 1 day 1 (C1D1), immediately before nivolumab initiation. Relapse after autologous stem cell transplantation had occurred in all trial patients, and cohorts A, B and C were distinguished by prior brentuximab vedotin exposure. To prepare the library, the immunoSEQ multiplex PCR assay was applied. TCRdb obtained this table from immuneACCESS and retained in-frame rearrangements with V and J assigned. These tables miss some clones; where compared with another copy, unresolved V genes account for less than half of the shortfall, and the remainder is unexplained. For this sample there are approximately 24,000 clones; just over 85% appear just once. Approximately 2.7% of the sample rests with the top ten.

The input for sequencing was peripheral blood mononuclear cells (PBMCs), taken at baseline. Receptor source: a human donor with classical Hodgkin lymphoma.

The chain links TRBV2 to TRBJ2-7; the D gene is possibly TRBD1 (5 bases). The CDR3 has 14 residues. The germline V gene encodes CDR1 SNHLY and CDR2 FYNNEI. V lost 7 bases, J lost 2 bases, and 15 bases lay in between. In nucleotides, the CDR3 is TGTGCCAGCATGCAGGGCAGCCAAACCTACGAGCAGTACTTC. It encodes CASMQGSQTYEQYF.

The CDR3 sequence: CASSQTGTDYGYTF. The CDR3 DNA sequence: TGTGCCAGCAGCCAAACAGGGACCGACTATGGCTACACCTTC. This chain joins TRBV13 and TRBJ1-2, with D possibly being TRBD1 (6 bases). Germline CDR1 and CDR2: PRHDT and FYEKMQ (reference sequence). The CDR3 covers 14 residues. Trimming left V 5 bases short and J 3 bases short, with 13 bases between.

This chain uses TRBV7-9 with TRBJ1-1, with D hard to call. CDR3 length equals 12 residues. Trimming stripped 2 bases from V and 4 bases from J, with 5 bases between. Germline CDR1 reads SEHNR; CDR2 reads FQNEAQ (reference sequence). The CDR3 sequence is CASSLKTTEAFF. In nucleotides, the CDR3 is TGTGCCAGCAGCTTAAAGACCACTGAAGCTTTCTTT. Full variable domain (remainder filled in from reference TRBV7-9 and TRBJ1-1): DTGVSQNPRHKITKRGQNVTFRCDPISEHNRLYWYRQTLGQGPEFLTYFQNEAQLEKSRLLSDRFSAERPKGSFSTLEIQRTEQGDSAMYLCASSLKTTEAFFGQGTRLTVV.

The rearrangement uses TRBV7-2 and TRBJ2-3, with unresolved D. Germline V gene sequence: CDR1 SGHTA, CDR2 FQGNSA. The CDR3 covers 15 residues. Trimming shortened V by 7 bases and J by 1 base, and 15 bases separated the two germline ends. The CDR3 reads CASTKPKPRTDTQYF. CDR3 nucleotides: TGTGCCAGCACAAAACCCAAACCCCGCACAGATACGCAGTATTTT.

The rearrangement uses TRBV5-1 and TRBJ1-3; TRBD1 matches 9 bases. CDR1 and CDR2 (germline): SGHRS, YFSETQ. V lost 4 bases to trimming and J lost 3 bases; unmatched junction nucleotides: 2. The CDR3 is 14 amino acids. CDR3: CASSQGQGGNTIYF. In DNA, the CDR3 is TGCGCCAGCAGCCAGGGACAGGGTGGAAACACCATATATTTT. Together with reference TRBV5-1 and TRBJ1-3, the CDR3 gives the full variable domain: KAGVTQTPRYLIKTRGQQVTLSCSPISGHRSVSWYQQTPGQGLQFLFEYFSETQRNKGNFPGRFSGRQFSNSRSEMNVSTLELGDSALYLCASSQGQGGNTIYFGEGSWLTVV.